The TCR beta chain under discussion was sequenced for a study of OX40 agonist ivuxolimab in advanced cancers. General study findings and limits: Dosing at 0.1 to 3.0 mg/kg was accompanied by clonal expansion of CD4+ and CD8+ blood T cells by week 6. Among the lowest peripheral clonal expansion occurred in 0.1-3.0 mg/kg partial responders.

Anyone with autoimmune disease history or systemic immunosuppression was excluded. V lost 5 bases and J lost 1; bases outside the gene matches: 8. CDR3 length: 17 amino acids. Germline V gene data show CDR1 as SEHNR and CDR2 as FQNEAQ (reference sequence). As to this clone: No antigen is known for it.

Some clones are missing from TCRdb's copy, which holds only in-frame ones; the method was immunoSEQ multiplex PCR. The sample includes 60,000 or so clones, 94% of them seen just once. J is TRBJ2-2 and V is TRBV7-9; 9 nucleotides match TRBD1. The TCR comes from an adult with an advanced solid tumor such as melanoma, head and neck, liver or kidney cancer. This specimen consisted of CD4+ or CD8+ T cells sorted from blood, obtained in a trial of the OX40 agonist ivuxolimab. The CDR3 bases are TGTGCCAGCAGCCACCCCGACAGGGGGAGGAACACCGGGGAGCTGTTTTTT. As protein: CASSHPDRGRNTGELFF.